The clone carrying this T cell receptor (beta chain) was counted at least ten times. The antigen is not known. Indicated treatment: PENTA 11 planned treatment interruption arm or continuous ART arm. The CDR3 spans 15 residues. The germline V and J ends were trimmed by 6 bases and 5 bases, with 20 bases remaining between them. RNA-based 3' RACE libraries used unique molecular identifiers. TCRdb ran MiXCR on the 3' RACE reads and lists one entry per CDR3 protein. The sample holds some 7,000 distinct CDR3 sequences, about a sixth seen once. The data belong to a study of HIV-infected children after antiretroviral therapy interruption. Looking at the study overall: Interruption-arm sampling covered weeks 0, 12, interruption end (24 or 48), and about 3 years post-study. Weeks 0, 48 and 150 were sampled under continuous treatment. Study observations and caveats: Naive CD4+ CDR3 sharing between time points fell after interruption began. Shared-triplet CDR3 clusters increased after treatment interruption in three patients, significant only when one outlier was excluded.

This sample comprised CD45RO+ CD8+ T cells from PBMCs, pooled from several time points, obtained from a donor given antiretroviral therapy, either interrupted or continuous. Subset noted: memory CD8+ CD45RO+ CD45RA- T cells. The receptor's source is a pool of human donors with HIV. The V call is TRBV12-3 or TRBV12-4, the J call TRBJ2-7; TRBD2 might be the D (6 bases). In DNA form, the CDR3 reads TGTGCCAGCAGCGCCCTCAACCTGGGACTCGACGAGCAGTACTTC. Translating gives CASSALNLGLDEQYF.